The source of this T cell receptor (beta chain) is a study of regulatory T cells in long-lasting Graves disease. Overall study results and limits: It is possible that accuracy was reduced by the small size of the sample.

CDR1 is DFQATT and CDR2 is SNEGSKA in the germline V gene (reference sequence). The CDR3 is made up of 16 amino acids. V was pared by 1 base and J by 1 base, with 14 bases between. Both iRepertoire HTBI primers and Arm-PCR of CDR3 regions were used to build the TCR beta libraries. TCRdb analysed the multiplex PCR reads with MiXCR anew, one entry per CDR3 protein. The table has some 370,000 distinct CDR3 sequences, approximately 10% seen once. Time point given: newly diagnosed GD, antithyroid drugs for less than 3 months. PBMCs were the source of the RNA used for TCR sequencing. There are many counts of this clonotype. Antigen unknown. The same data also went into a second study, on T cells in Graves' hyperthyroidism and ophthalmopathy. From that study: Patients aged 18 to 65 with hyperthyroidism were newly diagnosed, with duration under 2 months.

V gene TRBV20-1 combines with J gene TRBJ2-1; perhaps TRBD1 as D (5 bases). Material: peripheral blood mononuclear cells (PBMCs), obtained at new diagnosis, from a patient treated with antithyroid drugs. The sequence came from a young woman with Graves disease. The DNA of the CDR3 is TGCAGTGCTAGAGTTGTGGGGAAGGGGTCCTACAATGAGCAGTTCTTC. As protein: CSARVVGKGSYNEQFF.